This TCR beta chain came from a study of PD-L1 blockade in urothelial cancer. Study in general: Every 3 weeks, patients received intravenous atezolizumab 1,200 mg, beginning 2014. Findings and limits, study-wide: TCR clonality was measured in pretreatment peripheral blood. Clonality below the median predicted better survival.

Turning to this clone: The antigen is not known. One end of the junction is discordant with germline, which a read error may explain.

Some clones are missing from TCRdb's copy, which holds only in-frame ones; the method was immunoSEQ multiplex PCR. The sample lists tens of thousands of clones, roughly 82% occurring once. Patients' urothelial carcinoma was locally advanced or metastatic. The CDR3 length is 15 residues. The germline gives CDR1 SSHAT, CDR2 FNYEAQ (reference sequence). The chain combines TRBV7-7 with TRBJ2-5; perhaps TRBD1 as D (6 bases). The sequencing here drew on PBMCs, taken around atezolizumab (anti-PD-L1) treatment. The origin of this receptor is a man in his 70s with urothelial cancer. CDR3 protein: CASSLARTEQETQYF. The CDR3 DNA reads as TGTGCTAGCAGCTTAGCCCGGACAGAACAAGAGACCCAGTACTTC.